The text below deals with one T cell receptor (beta chain). This receptor's antigen is unknown. No base quality values were provided; no much bigger clone lies one nucleotide off. Taken from cysteine to phenylalanine, the CDR3 has 14 residues. Solely the CDR3 DNA is kept, with 42 bases framed from the first base. The germline V gene provides CDR1 MNHEY and CDR2 SVGAGI. The junction carries 16 bases between V and J, which are trimmed by 6 bases and 5 bases respectively. The sample is drawn from a study of OX40 agonist ivuxolimab in advanced cancers. For the study in its entirety: Ivuxolimab was a fully human IgG2 agonistic monoclonal antibody targeting the costimulatory receptor OX40 (CD134). In the dose-escalation cohort, more than 75% of patients were male, and the mean age was approximately 60 years, with a range of 23 to 79. The purpose of peripheral TCRbeta sequencing was to test whether ivuxolimab changed TCR sequence diversity and led to clonal T-cell expansion. Intravenous ivuxolimab was administered to patients every 2 weeks at six dose levels: 0.01, 0.1, 0.3, 1.5, 3 and 10 mg/kg. Patients were allowed to have had prior anti-PD-1, anti-PD-L1 or anti-CTLA-4 therapy, and around two fifths of the dose-escalation patients had been treated with checkpoint inhibitors. Partial responses were achieved by three dose-escalation patients, of whom one had hepatocellular carcinoma and two had cutaneous melanoma. The paper covers the monotherapy dose-escalation part of the phase I ivuxolimab trial, which included N of about 51 patients. Of the roughly 51 dose-escalation patients, hepatocellular carcinoma was present in about 20, melanoma in approximately 15, renal cell carcinoma in 9 and head and neck cancer in 9. What the study reported, not specific to this receptor: Which antigens the clonally expanded peripheral T cells were specific for was not determined. In the 0.1-3.0 mg/kg groups, partial responders had among the lowest normalized peripheral clonal expansion, particularly in CD8+ T cells. After ivuxolimab, CD8+ T cells had more expanded clones than CD4+ T cells on average. Low levels of normalized T-cell clonal expansion were also seen in some patients who did not respond. Clonal expansion of both CD4+ and CD8+ blood T cells was observed from baseline to week 6 at doses 0.1 to 3.0 mg/kg.

Patients with autoimmune disease history or receiving systemic immunosuppression were excluded from the trial. In every dose cohort, peripheral blood was drawn for TCR sequencing at baseline, cycle 4 day 1, and cycle 7 day 1. The samples were taken from a phase I, first-in-human, multicenter, open-label dose-escalation trial of ivuxolimab. Adults with locally advanced or metastatic head and neck squamous cell, hepatocellular, melanoma or renal cell carcinoma were enrolled in the trial. Before TCR sequencing, CD4+ T cells and CD8+ T cells were sorted from peripheral blood as separate populations. Genomic DNA was isolated from the sorted cells so that the TCRbeta CDR3 region could be sequenced. TCRbeta CDR3 regions were sequenced using the immunoSEQ Assay. Here the immuneACCESS table is served through TCRdb, limited to in-frame sequences with V and J called. Missing clones are a known gap in these copies; in checked studies unresolved V genes cover under half, and the rest lacks a known reason. Counted in this sample were some 78,000 clones; almost 95% of them appeared once. 2.8% of the sample rests with the top ten.

Sequenced material: CD4+ or CD8+ T cells sorted from blood, taken in a trial of the OX40 agonist ivuxolimab. This sequence was found in an adult with an advanced solid tumor such as melanoma, head and neck, liver or kidney cancer. In this chain, TRBV6-5 is recombined with TRBJ1-2, with TRBD1 as a weak D call on 6 bases. CDR3 protein: CASSTDTGRYGYTF. The nucleotides are TGTGCCAGCAGCACTGATACAGGGCGATATGGCTACACCTTC.